Described below is a single T cell receptor (beta chain) sequence and its context. This entry is derived from a study of T cells in Graves' hyperthyroidism and ophthalmopathy. Template material for amplifying TCR beta CDR3 regions consisted of RNA transcripts. HTBI primers drove first-round RT-PCR of the TCR CDR3. Each CDR3 protein gets one entry after TCRdb re-called the multiplex PCR reads with MiXCR. The table lists roughly 630,000 distinct CDR3 sequences, 15% to 18% of them singletons. With a duration under 2 months, the hyperthyroidism was newly diagnosed in patients aged 18 to 65. The PBMCs were sourced from fresh peripheral blood (10 ml). Germline V lookup: CDR1 MGHRA, CDR2 YSYEKL. The trim removed 6 bases at V and 4 bases at J, leaving 8 bases unmatched. CDR3 size: 15 residues.

Sequencing was carried out using blood. The rearrangement uses TRBV4-1 and TRBJ2-3, with 9 bases aligning to TRBD1. The receptor was derived from a woman aged 30 to 39 with Graves' hyperthyroidism. The CDR3 sequence is CASRHRDRVSDTQYF. The CDR3 nucleotides are TGCGCCAGCAGACACCGGGACAGGGTTTCAGATACGCAGTATTTT.